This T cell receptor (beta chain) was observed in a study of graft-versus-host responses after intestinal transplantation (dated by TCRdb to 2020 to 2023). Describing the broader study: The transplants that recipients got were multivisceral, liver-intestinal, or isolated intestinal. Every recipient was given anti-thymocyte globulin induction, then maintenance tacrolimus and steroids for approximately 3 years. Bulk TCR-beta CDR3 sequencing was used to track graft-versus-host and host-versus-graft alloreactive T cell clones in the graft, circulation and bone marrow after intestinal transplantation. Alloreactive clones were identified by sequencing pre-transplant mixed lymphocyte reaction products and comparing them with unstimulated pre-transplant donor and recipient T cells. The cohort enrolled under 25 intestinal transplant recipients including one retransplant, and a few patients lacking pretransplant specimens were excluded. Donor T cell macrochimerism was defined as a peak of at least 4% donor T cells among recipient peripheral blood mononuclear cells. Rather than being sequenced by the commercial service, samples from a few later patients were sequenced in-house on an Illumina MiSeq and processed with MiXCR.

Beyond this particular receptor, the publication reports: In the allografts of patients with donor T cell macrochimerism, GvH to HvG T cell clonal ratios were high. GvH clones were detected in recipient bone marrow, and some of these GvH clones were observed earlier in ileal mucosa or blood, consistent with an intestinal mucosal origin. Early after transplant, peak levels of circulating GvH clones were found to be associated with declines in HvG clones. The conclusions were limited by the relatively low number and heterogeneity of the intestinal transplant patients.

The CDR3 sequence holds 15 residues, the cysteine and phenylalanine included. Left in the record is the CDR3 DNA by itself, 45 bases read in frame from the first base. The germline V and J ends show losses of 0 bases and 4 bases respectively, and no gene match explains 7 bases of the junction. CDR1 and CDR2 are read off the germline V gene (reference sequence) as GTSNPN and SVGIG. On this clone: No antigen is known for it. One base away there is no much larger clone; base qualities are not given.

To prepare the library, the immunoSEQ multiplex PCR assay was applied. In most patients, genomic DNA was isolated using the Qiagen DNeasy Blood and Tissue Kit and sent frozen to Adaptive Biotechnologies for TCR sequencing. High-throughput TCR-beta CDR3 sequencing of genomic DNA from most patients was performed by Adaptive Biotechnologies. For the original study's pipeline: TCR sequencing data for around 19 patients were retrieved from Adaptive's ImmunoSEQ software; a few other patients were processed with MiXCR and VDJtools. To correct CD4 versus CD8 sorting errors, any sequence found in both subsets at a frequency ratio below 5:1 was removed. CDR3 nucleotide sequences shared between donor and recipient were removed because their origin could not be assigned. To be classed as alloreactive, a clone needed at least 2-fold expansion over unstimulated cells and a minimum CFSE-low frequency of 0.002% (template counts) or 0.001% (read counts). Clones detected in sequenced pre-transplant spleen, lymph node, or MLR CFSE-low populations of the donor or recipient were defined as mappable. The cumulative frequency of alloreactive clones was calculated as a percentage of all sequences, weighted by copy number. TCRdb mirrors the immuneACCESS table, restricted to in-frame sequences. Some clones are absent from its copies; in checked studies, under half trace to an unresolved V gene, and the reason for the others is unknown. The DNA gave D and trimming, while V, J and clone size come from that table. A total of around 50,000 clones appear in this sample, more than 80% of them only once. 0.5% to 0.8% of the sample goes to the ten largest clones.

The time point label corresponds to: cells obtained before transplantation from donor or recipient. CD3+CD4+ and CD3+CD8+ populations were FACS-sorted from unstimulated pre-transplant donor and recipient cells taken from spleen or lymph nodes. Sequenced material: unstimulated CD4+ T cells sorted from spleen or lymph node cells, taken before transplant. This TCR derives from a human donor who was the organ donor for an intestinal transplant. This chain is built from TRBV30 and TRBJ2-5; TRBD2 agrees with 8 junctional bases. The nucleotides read TGTGCCTGGAGTGTAGACGGGAGGGCCCGAGAGACCCAGTACTTC. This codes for CAWSVDGRARETQYF.